The present TCR beta chain was sequenced within a study of T cell clonality in common variable immunodeficiency. General study findings and limits: Common variable immunodeficiency TCR beta sequences reportedly had fewer deletions and N-nucleotide insertions. Links between repertoire features and CVID complications were heterogeneity-limited. Fewer TCRbeta clones were shared among CVID subjects than controls.

The length of the CDR3 is 14 residues. The V end lost 0 bases, the J end lost 3 bases, and 12 bases lay between the germline ends. Germline V gene sequence: CDR1 DFQATT, CDR2 SNEGSKA (reference sequence). CVID and control samples used equivalent genomic DNA input. Generated by immunoSEQ multiplex PCR, the TCRdb table keeps only in-frame clones and is missing some. The sample holds around 60,000 clones, and no clone turns up only once. This clone came up many times. Its antigen is currently unknown. The read stops 3 residues short of the end of the CDR3; the missing end is completed from the germline J gene.

Sequenced sample: peripheral blood mononuclear cells. The source of this sequence is a person between 18 and 75 years old in good health. The genes are TRBV20-1 and TRBJ2-7, with a possible D match to TRBD2 (6 bases). CDR3 loop: CSARDMGLGYEQYF. Partial CDR3 DNA: TGCAGTGCTAGAGATATGGGACTCGGCTACGAG.